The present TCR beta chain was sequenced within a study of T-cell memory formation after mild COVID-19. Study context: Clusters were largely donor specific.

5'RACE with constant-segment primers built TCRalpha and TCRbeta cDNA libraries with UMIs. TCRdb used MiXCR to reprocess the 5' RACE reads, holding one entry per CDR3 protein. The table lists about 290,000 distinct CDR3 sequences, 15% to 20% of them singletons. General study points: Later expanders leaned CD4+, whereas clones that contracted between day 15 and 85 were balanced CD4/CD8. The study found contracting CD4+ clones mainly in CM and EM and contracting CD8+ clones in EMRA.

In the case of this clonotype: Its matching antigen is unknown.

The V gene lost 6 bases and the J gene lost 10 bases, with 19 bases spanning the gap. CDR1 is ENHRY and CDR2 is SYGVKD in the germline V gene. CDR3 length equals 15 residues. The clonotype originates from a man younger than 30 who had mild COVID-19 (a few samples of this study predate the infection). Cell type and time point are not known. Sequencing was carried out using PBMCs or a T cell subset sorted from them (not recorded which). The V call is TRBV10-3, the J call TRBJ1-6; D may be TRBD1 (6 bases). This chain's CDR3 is CAISIQGGENSPLHF. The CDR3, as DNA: TGTGCCATCAGCATACAGGGCGGGGAAAACTCACCCCTCCACTTT.